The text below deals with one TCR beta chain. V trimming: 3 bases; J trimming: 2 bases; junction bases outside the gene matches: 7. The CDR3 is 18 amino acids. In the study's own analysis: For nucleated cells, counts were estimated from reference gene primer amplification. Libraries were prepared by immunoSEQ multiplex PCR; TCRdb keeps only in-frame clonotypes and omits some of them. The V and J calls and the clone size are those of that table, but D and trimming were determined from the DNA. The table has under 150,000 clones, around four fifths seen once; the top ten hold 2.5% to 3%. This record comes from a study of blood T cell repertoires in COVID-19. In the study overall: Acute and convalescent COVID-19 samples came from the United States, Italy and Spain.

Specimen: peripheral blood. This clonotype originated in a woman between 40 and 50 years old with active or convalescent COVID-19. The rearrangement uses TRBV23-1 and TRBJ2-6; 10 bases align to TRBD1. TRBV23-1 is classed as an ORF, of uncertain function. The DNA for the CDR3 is TGCGCCAGCAGTCACCCCGGACAGGGGGTGGCTGGGGCCAACGTCCTGACTTTC. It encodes CASSHPGQGVAGANVLTF.